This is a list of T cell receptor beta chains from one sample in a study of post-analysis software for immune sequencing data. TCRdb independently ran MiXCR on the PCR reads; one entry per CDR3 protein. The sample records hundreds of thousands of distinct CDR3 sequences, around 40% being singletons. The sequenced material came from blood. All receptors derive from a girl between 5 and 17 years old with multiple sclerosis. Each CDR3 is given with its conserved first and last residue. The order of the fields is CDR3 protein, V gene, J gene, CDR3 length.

CDR3aa: CASSLSGFEGEQYF
v_gene: TRBV12-3/TRBV12-4
j_gene: .
len: 14

CDR3aa: CSASRRLAGVWSYSTDTQYF
v_gene: TRBV20-1
j_gene: TRBJ2-3
len: 20

CDR3aa: CASSLAAWREKVYEQYF
v_gene: TRBV5-1
j_gene: TRBJ2-7
len: 17

CDR3aa: CATSRERSYNEQYF
v_gene: TRBV15
j_gene: .
len: 14

CDR3aa: CASSREVAEQFF
v_gene: TRBV12-3/TRBV12-4
j_gene: TRBJ2-1
len: 12

CDR3aa: CASSLVGAGLTYEQYF
v_gene: TRBV7-9
j_gene: TRBJ2-7
len: 16

CDR3aa: CASSYGGVGNQPQHF
v_gene: TRBV6-5
j_gene: TRBJ1-5
len: 15

CDR3aa: CASRSFGGRWETQYF
v_gene: TRBV28
j_gene: TRBJ2-5
len: 15

CDR3aa: CAISVSPGTAMYNEQFF
v_gene: TRBV10-3
j_gene: TRBJ2-1
len: 17

CDR3aa: CASSFLSSSTDTQYF
v_gene: TRBV7-2
j_gene: TRBJ2-3
len: 15

CDR3aa: CMGVLGTDTQYF
v_gene: TRBV29-1
j_gene: TRBJ2-3
len: 12

CDR3aa: CASIPGTGVLSGANVLTF
v_gene: TRBV6-1
j_gene: TRBJ2-6
len: 18

CDR3aa: CASSSPWEGSGEQYF
v_gene: TRBV12-3/TRBV12-4
j_gene: TRBJ2-7
len: 15

CDR3aa: CASSLNRAVAGDLTGELFF
v_gene: TRBV7-2
j_gene: TRBJ2-2
len: 19

CDR3aa: CASARAGELFF
v_gene: TRBV5-1
j_gene: TRBJ2-2
len: 11

CDR3aa: CASGVTDNYGYTF
v_gene: TRBV12-3/TRBV12-4
j_gene: TRBJ1-2
len: 13

CDR3aa: CSAREPGVGYTF
v_gene: TRBV20-1
j_gene: TRBJ1-2
len: 12

CDR3aa: CASSLSALDGAGGRSDTQYF
v_gene: TRBV27
j_gene: TRBJ2-3
len: 20

CDR3aa: CSVADTPTDTQYF
v_gene: TRBV29-1
j_gene: TRBJ2-3
len: 13

CDR3aa: CASSVAERGEQFF
v_gene: TRBV6-1
j_gene: TRBJ2-1
len: 13

CDR3aa: CASKEGGSYSGANVLTF
v_gene: TRBV5-1
j_gene: TRBJ2-6
len: 17

CDR3aa: CASTASGGAFF
v_gene: TRBV12-3/TRBV12-4
j_gene: TRBJ1-1
len: 11

CDR3aa: CASSLGQGRSSGANVLTF
v_gene: TRBV7-2
j_gene: TRBJ2-6
len: 18

CDR3aa: CASSFQSTDTQYF
v_gene: TRBV12-3/TRBV12-4
j_gene: TRBJ2-3
len: 13

CDR3aa: CASIPIAGPYEQYF
v_gene: TRBV7-2
j_gene: TRBJ2-7
len: 14

CDR3aa: CASSKGAGGFDGYTF
v_gene: TRBV19
j_gene: TRBJ1-2
len: 15

CDR3aa: CSAPRGGNYGYTF
v_gene: TRBV20-1
j_gene: TRBJ1-2
len: 13

CDR3aa: CASSSQGPGGETQYF
v_gene: TRBV12-3/TRBV12-4
j_gene: TRBJ2-5
len: 15

CDR3aa: CASSQLEKAKNIQYF
v_gene: TRBV3-1
j_gene: TRBJ2-4
len: 15

CDR3aa: CASSLYRQQIPNTEAFF
v_gene: TRBV27
j_gene: TRBJ1-1
len: 17

CDR3aa: CATSDGGSYNEQFF
v_gene: TRBV24-1
j_gene: TRBJ2-1
len: 14

CDR3aa: CSVALLTGNTEAFF
v_gene: TRBV29-1
j_gene: TRBJ1-1
len: 14

CDR3aa: CASSLSSGAGEQFF
v_gene: TRBV5-1
j_gene: TRBJ2-1
len: 14

CDR3aa: CAWTNFRGDLMRVVQDTQYF
v_gene: TRBV30
j_gene: TRBJ2-3
len: 20

CDR3aa: CSAVAVWNYGYTF
v_gene: TRBV20-1
j_gene: TRBJ1-2
len: 13